A single sample gave rise to the 29 T cell receptor beta chains below, sequenced in a study of blood T cell repertoires in COVID-19. The table came from immunoSEQ multiplex PCR; TCRdb's copy has only in-frame clones and leaves some out. The sample has 250,000 to 350,000 clones, 87% seen once. Sequenced material: PBMCs or T cells enriched from blood (not recorded which). These receptors all stem from a woman in her 30s who had recovered from COVID-19.

This clone was recorded only once. The CDR3 DNA is TGTGCCAGCTCACCACAGGGGAGGCAGCCCCAGCATTTT. It codes for CASSPQGRQPQHF. The rearrangement joins TRBV18 to TRBJ1-5; weak D call: TRBD1 (5 bases). This CDR3 contains 13 residues. With 1 base removed from V and 7 bases from J, the gap between germline ends came to 8 bases. Looked up from germline, CDR1 is KGHSH and CDR2 is LQKENI.

The chain recombines TRBV11-2 with TRBJ2-7; a possible D gene is TRBD1 (5 bases). The CDR3 is 15 amino acids. Trimming removed 4 bases from V and 2 bases from J, with 15 bases in between. Germline CDR1 and CDR2: SGHAT and FQNNGV. CDR3 in DNA: TGTGCCAGCAGCTCCCAGGGCTCCTTTGCCTACGAGCAGTACTTC. Translation: CASSSQGSFAYEQYF.

V usage is TRBV30 and J usage is TRBJ1-5; D unresolved. The CDR3 is 14 amino acids. CDR1 and CDR2 (germline): GTSNPN, SVGIG (reference sequence). Trimming stripped 0 bases from V and 2 bases from J, with 8 bases between. CDR3 residues: CAWSVAAGNQPQHF. CDR3 DNA: TGTGCCTGGAGTGTAGCTGCGGGCAATCAGCCCCAGCATTTT.

This chain links TRBV19 with TRBJ1-5; perhaps TRBD1 as D (6 bases). The CDR3 has 14 amino acids. Deletions cut 4 bases from V and 2 bases from J, with 9 bases between. Germline values: CDR1 LNHDA, CDR2 SQIVND (reference sequence). This chain's CDR3 is CASSTRQGNQPQHF. The CDR3 nucleotides are TGTGCCAGTAGTACCCGACAGGGCAATCAGCCCCAGCATTTT.

The V gene is TRBV21-1, the J gene TRBJ1-5; the D segment call TRBD1 is taken from the table without a DNA check. TRBV21-1 is designated a pseudogene. This CDR3 is built from 15 residues. In nucleotides, the CDR3 is TGTGCCAGCAGCCCCGGGGACGCCAGGGGTCAGCCCCAGCATTTT. This encodes CASSPGDARGQPQHF.

The rearrangement joins TRBV6-1 to TRBJ1-3; 8 positions match TRBD1. The germline CDR1 and CDR2 sequences are MNHNS and SASEGT. The length of the CDR3 is 15 residues. Trimming removed 1 base from V and 4 bases from J; junction bases left unmatched: 3. The CDR3 reads CASSEGTGTGNTIYF. CDR3 in DNA: TGTGCCAGCAGTGAAGGGACAGGGACAGGAAACACCATATATTTT.

This rearrangement joins TRBV13 to TRBJ1-1; D is undetermined. There are 14 residues in the CDR3. V was cut by 5 bases and J by 1 base, with 11 bases left in between. The germline V gene encodes CDR1 PRHDT and CDR2 FYEKMQ (reference sequence). The DNA for the CDR3 is TGTGCCAGCAGCCTGGTCCGGAGGAACACTGAAGCTTTCTTT. It specifies CASSLVRRNTEAFF.

Only one count was recorded for this clone. CDR3 nucleotides: TGTGCCAGTAGTATGGGGACAAGGGACACTGAAGCTTTCTTT. Amino acids: CASSMGTRDTEAFF. The chain couples TRBV19 to TRBJ1-1, with D possibly TRBD1 on 6 matching bases. The CDR3 runs 14 residues. V was pared by 3 bases and J by 3 bases, with 11 bases between. Germline CDR1 and CDR2: LNHDA and SQIVND (reference sequence).

CDR3 amino acids: CASSLWTGISGNTIYF. CDR3 DNA: TGCGCCAGCAGCTTGTGGACAGGAATCTCTGGAAACACCATATATTTT. This chain joins TRBV5-1 and TRBJ1-3, with 7 positions matching TRBD1. The J segment lost 0 bases and the V segment lost 1 base, leaving 4 bases of the junction unmatched. The CDR3 contains 16 residues. Germline V gives CDR1 SGHRS, CDR2 YFSETQ.

The CDR3 sequence is CASSLVRGGVYGYTF. Written as DNA, the CDR3 is TGTGCCAGCAGCTTAGTTCGAGGGGGAGTCTATGGCTACACCTTC. V and J are TRBV11-2 and TRBJ1-2; tentatively, D is TRBD1 (6 bases). The germline V and J ends were trimmed by 1 base and 4 bases, with 13 bases remaining between them. The CDR3 length is 15 residues. Germline lookup yields CDR1 SGHAT and CDR2 FQNNGV.

V usage is TRBV25-1 and J usage is TRBJ1-6; D not certain. The CDR3 covers 13 residues. V lost 0 bases and J lost 8, with 5 bases in between. In germline, CDR1 is MGHDK, CDR2 SYGVNS. The CDR3 sequence: CASSEYPYSPLHF. The CDR3 DNA is TGTGCCAGCAGTGAATATCCCTATTCACCCCTCCACTTT.

The rearrangement joins TRBV30 to TRBJ1-4; D is perhaps TRBD1 (6 bases). V was cut by 8 bases and J by 11 bases, with 15 bases left in between. The CDR3 length is 11 residues. Germline V gene lookup returns CDR1 GTSNPN and CDR2 SVGIG (reference sequence). CDR3 protein: CALHRVNKLFF. The CDR3, as DNA: TGTGCCCTCCACAGGGTAAATAAACTGTTTTTT.

The chain recombines TRBV6-6 with TRBJ1-5; D is unclear. Germline V CDR1 and CDR2: MNHNY, SVGAGI (reference sequence). V was cut by 7 bases and J by 9 bases, with 16 bases left in between. This CDR3 comprises 13 residues. CDR3 sequence: CASIFQRTGPQHF. CDR3 DNA sequence: TGTGCCAGCATTTTTCAGCGGACTGGGCCCCAGCATTTT.

J is TRBJ1-3 and V is TRBV6-5, with D uncertain. V was pared by 2 bases and J by 3 bases, with 11 bases between. CDR1 MNHEY and CDR2 SVGAGI come from the germline V gene. This CDR3 contains 15 residues. CDR3 sequence (DNA): TGTGCCAGCAGTTACAGTTCGGGGAATGGAAACACCATATATTTT. Translated: CASSYSSGNGNTIYF.

The V gene is TRBV6-2 or TRBV6-3, the J gene TRBJ2-3, with TRBD2 matching over 8 bases. The germline CDR1 and CDR2 sequences are MNHEY and SVGEGT. The CDR3 runs to 16 residues. V lost 5 bases and J lost 3; bases outside the gene matches: 10. CDR3 nucleotide sequence: TGTGCCAGCAGTCCCCCCCGAAGCGGGGGAACAGATACGCAGTATTTT. This codes for CASSPPRSGGTDTQYF.

The rearrangement uses TRBV13 and TRBJ1-4; D is uncertain. The length of the CDR3 is 15 residues. Trimming shortened V by 4 bases and J by 0 bases, and 9 bases separated the two germline ends. From germline, CDR1 is PRHDT and CDR2 FYEKMQ (reference sequence). The CDR3 loop reads CASSSHGATNEKLFF. DNA for the CDR3: TGTGCCAGCAGCTCCCACGGGGCAACTAATGAAAAACTGTTTTTT.

The chain is built from TRBV5-4 and TRBJ1-1; D gene ambiguous. The germline gives CDR1 SGHNT, CDR2 YYREEE (reference sequence). The CDR3 consists of 16 residues. Trimming took 2 bases from V and 4 from J, leaving 18 bases between them. CDR3 DNA: TGTGCCAGCAGCTTCGGGGAAAGGGTCGCAGTCACTGAAGCTTTCTTT. This gives the protein CASSFGERVAVTEAFF. The full variable domain, in which reference TRBV5-4 and TRBJ1-1 provide the parts outside the CDR3, is ETGVTQSPTHLIKTRGQQVTLRCSSQSGHNTVSWYQQALGQGPQFIFQYYREEENGRGNFPPRFSGLQFPNYSSELNVNALELDDSALYLCASSFGERVAVTEAFFGQGTRLTVV.

The J gene is TRBJ2-2, the V gene TRBV7-2; D is unresolved. The CDR3 sequence is 12 residues long. Germline V gene lookup returns CDR1 SGHTA and CDR2 FQGNSA. Trimming took off 5 bases at V and 7 bases at J, with 8 bases between the two ends. The CDR3 is CASSPGLGELFF. As DNA, the CDR3 is TGTGCCAGCAGCCCGGGTCTCGGGGAGCTGTTTTTT.

This clone has a single count. This sequence joins TRBV4-3 and TRBJ1-1, with D unresolved. The V gene's germline CDR1 is LGHNA and CDR2 YSLEER. The CDR3 extends over 15 amino acids. V was shortened by 0 bases and J by 4 bases, with 12 bases between the two germline ends. CDR3 residues: CASSQEANWATEAFF. CDR3 in DNA: TGCGCCAGCAGCCAAGAGGCGAATTGGGCCACTGAAGCTTTCTTT.

This rearrangement joins TRBV4-1 to TRBJ2-2; TRBD1 aligns across 8 bases. This CDR3 spans 16 amino acids. Germline CDR1 reads MGHRA; CDR2 reads YSYEKL. V lost 4 bases and J lost 2; bases outside the gene matches: 6. CDR3 loop: CASSPRDRPNTGELFF. In DNA form, the CDR3 reads TGCGCCAGCAGCCCTCGGGACAGGCCAAACACCGGGGAGCTGTTTTTT.

This clone turned up a few times. CDR3 sequence reads: CAWSETHRGNSPLHF. In nucleotides, the CDR3 is TGTGCCTGGAGTGAAACCCACAGGGGTAATTCACCCCTCCACTTT. The rearrangement uses TRBV30 and TRBJ1-6, with TRBD1 matching 7 bases. The CDR3 length is 15 residues. J lost 6 bases, V lost 1 base, and 6 bases had no gene match. In germline, CDR1 is GTSNPN, CDR2 SVGIG (reference sequence).

With respect to this clone: This CDR3 is also generated by other DNA sequences in the sample. This chain links TRBV2 with TRBJ1-2; D remains ambiguous. The CDR3 spans 13 residues. The V end was cut by 0 bases, the J end by 5 bases, with 7 bases between. Germline-derived CDR1 and CDR2 are SNHLY and FYNNEI. The CDR3 DNA follows: TGTGCCAGCAGTGAAGCGCGGGCTTATGGCTACACCTTC. Its protein is CASSEARAYGYTF.

This chain joins TRBV6-1 and TRBJ2-2; 15 bases align to TRBD2. The CDR3 has 16 amino acids. V dropped 2 bases and J dropped 6; count of bases not matched to a gene: 1. Per the germline V gene, CDR1 is MNHNS and CDR2 is SASEGT. The CDR3 coding sequence is TGTGCCAGCAGTGAATGGACTAGCGGGGGGGCCGGGGAGCTGTTTTTT. It encodes CASSEWTSGGAGELFF.

CDR3 protein: CASSVGGAGGPYNEQFF. CDR3 in DNA: TGTGCCAGCAGCGTGGGAGGTGCGGGGGGACCGTACAATGAGCAGTTCTTC. The chain has TRBV9 and TRBJ2-1; 8 bases line up with TRBD2. Germline V gives CDR1 SGDLS, CDR2 YYNGEE. The CDR3 loop spans 17 amino acids. J gave up 4 bases and V 2 bases, and 11 bases lay outside the gene matches.

The V and J genes are TRBV5-8 and TRBJ1-2, with D perhaps matching TRBD1 (5 bases). V gave up 4 bases and J gave up 6 bases, with 13 bases separating them. The CDR3 spans 13 residues. In germline, CDR1 is SGHTS, CDR2 YDEGEE. CDR3 protein: CASSVWGDDGYTF. CDR3 coding DNA: TGTGCCAGCAGCGTCTGGGGGGACGATGGCTACACCTTC.

The rearrangement uses TRBV11-2 and TRBJ2-7; the D is unclear. The CDR3 is 13 amino acids. Between the trimmed V and J ends, which lost 3 bases and 0 bases, there was a span of 6 bases. In germline, CDR1 is SGHAT, CDR2 FQNNGV. CDR3 in amino acids: CASSLYTSYEQYF. The CDR3, as DNA: TGTGCCAGCAGCTTGTACACCTCCTACGAGCAGTACTTC.

The chain carries TRBV30 and TRBJ2-7; D uncertain. Trimming took off 2 bases at V and 0 bases at J, with 11 bases between the two ends. CDR3 length equals 14 residues. Germline CDR1 and CDR2: GTSNPN and SVGIG (reference sequence). For the CDR3, the DNA is TGTGCCTGGAGTCCGACGTGGAGCTCCTACGAGCAGTACTTC. This encodes CAWSPTWSSYEQYF. The full variable domain, with the rest looked up from reference TRBV30 and TRBJ2-7, is SQTIHQWPATLVQPVGSPLSLECTVEGTSNPNLYWYRQAAGRGLQLLFYSVGIGQISSEVPQNLSASRPQDRQFILSSKKLLLSDSGFYLCAWSPTWSSYEQYFGPGTRLTVT.

The chain couples TRBV9 to TRBJ2-1, with 12 bases aligning to TRBD2. The CDR3 covers 15 residues. Germline V gene lookup returns CDR1 SGDLS and CDR2 YYNGEE. V was clipped by 3 bases and J by 6 bases; unmatched bases: 4. The CDR3 DNA is TGTGCCAGCAGCGCGCTAGCGGGGGGGTCCAATGAGCAGTTCTTC. This gives the protein CASSALAGGSNEQFF.

J is TRBJ2-1 and V is TRBV5-1; 10 nucleotides match TRBD2. This CDR3 is built from 14 residues. The V and J ends lost 7 bases and 2 bases, in that order; junction bases with no gene match: 3. Germline-derived CDR1 and CDR2 are SGHRS and YFSETQ. The CDR3 DNA reads as TGCGCCAGCGGAGCGGGGGGGCCCTACAATGAGCAGTTCTTC. It codes for CASGAGGPYNEQFF.